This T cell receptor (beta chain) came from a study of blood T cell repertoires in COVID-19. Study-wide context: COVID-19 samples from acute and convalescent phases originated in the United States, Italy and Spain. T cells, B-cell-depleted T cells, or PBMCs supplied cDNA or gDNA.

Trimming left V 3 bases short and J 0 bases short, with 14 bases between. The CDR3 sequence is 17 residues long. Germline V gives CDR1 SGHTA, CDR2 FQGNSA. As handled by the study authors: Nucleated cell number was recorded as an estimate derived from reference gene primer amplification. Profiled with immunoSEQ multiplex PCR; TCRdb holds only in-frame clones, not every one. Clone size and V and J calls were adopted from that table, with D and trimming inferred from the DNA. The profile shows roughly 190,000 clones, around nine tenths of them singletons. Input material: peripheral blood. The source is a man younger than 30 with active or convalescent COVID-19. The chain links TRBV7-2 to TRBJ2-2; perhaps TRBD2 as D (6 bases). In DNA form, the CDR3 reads TGTGCCAGCAGCTTCGGCGGGCGGGGCGCGAACACCGGGGAGCTGTTTTTT. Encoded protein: CASSFGGRGANTGELFF.